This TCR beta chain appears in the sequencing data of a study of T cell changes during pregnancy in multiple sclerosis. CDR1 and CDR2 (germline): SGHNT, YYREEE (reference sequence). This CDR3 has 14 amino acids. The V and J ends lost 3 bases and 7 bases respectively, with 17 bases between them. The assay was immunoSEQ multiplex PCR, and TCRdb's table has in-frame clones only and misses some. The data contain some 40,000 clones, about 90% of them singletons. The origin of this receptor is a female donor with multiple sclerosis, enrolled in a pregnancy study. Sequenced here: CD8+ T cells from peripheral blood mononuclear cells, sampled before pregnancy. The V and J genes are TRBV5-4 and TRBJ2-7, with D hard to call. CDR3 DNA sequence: TGTGCCAGCAGCTCCGGGTTCCATCCTCGGGAGCAGTACTTC. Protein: CASSSGFHPREQYF.